The clone carrying this T cell receptor (beta chain) was counted only a few times. Its antigen remains unidentified. TCRdb reprocessed the reads via MiXCR and lists one record per CDR3 protein. Altogether 450,000 to 600,000 distinct CDR3 sequences are present, 25% to 35% being singletons, with the ten largest covering roughly a sixth. The data were taken from a study of T cell repertoires in cytomegalovirus infection. About the study: Well-studied HLA-B-restricted CMV epitopes were used in the study alongside recently identified HLA-C-restricted ones. Both a matching HLA type and CMV infection were indicated by public TCR beta signatures.

Study-wide results and caveats: HLA-C-restricted CMV clonotypes gave the most frequent clonotype in two of eight donors. Pooled public TCR beta family frequency picked out CMV carriers with the relevant HLA.

The germline V gene encodes CDR1 SGHTA and CDR2 FQGNSA. V lost 1 base and J lost 2; bases outside the gene matches: 1. The CDR3 consists of 14 residues. Sample: cultured PBMCs, taken from culture after CMV antigen stimulation. The chain recombines TRBV7-2 with TRBJ2-7; TRBD1 matches at 8 bases. The receptor's source is a human donor in good health (CMV status not recorded). Some clones in this sample may be carry-over from other donors' samples. This CDR3 is CASSLGTGPYEQYV. The CDR3 DNA follows: TGTGCCAGCAGCTTAGGGACAGGGCCCTACGAGCAGTACGTC.